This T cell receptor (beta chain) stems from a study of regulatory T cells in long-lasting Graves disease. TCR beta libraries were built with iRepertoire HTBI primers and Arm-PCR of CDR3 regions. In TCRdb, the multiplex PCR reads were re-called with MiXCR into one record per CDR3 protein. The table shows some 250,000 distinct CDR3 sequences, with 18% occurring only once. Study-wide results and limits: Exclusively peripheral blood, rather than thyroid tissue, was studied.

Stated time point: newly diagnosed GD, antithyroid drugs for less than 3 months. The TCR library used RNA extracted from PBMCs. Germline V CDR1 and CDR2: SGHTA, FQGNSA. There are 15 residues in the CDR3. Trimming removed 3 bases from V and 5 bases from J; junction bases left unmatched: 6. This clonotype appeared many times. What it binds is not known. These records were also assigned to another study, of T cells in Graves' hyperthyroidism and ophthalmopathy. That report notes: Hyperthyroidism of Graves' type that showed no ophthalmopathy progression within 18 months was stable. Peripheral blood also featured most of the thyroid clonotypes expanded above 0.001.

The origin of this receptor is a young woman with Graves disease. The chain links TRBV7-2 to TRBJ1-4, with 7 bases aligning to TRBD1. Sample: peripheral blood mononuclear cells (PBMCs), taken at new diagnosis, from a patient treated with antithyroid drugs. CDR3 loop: CASSLAGTANEKLFF. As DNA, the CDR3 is TGTGCCAGCAGCTTGGCCGGGACAGCGAATGAAAAACTGTTTTTT. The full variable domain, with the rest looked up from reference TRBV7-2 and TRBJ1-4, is GAGVSQSPSNKVTEKGKDVELRCDPISGHTALYWYRQSLGQGLEFLIYFQGNSAPDKSGLPSDRFSAERTGGSVSTLTIQRTQQEDSAVYLCASSLAGTANEKLFFGSGTQLSVL.